This is a list of T cell receptor beta chains from one sample in a study of cytomegalovirus exposure and HLA in healthy donors. Here immunoSEQ multiplex PCR was the method, and the copy in TCRdb shows in-frame clones only, minus some. In the table there are over 100,000 clones, about 86% of which are singletons. The sequencing sample was made of PBMCs. The receptors were gathered from a woman in her twenties or thirties in good health and CMV-seronegative. Each CDR3 is given with its conserved first and last residue. D genes are given only for firm matches. Not all rows give a size; the values are once, few, many and, for expanded clones, a class.

d_gene: -; j_gene: TRBJ1-1; abundance: -; v_gene: TRBV18; CDR3aa: CASSQRTVMNTEAFF; CDR3nt: TGTGCCAGCTCACAGAGGACAGTCATGAACACTGAAGCTTTCTTT
d_gene: -; j_gene: TRBJ1-3; abundance: few; v_gene: TRBV5-1; CDR3aa: CASSSVGTFSGNTIYF; CDR3nt: TGCGCCAGCAGCTCAGTAGGGACATTCTCTGGAAACACCATATATTTT
d_gene: TRBD1; j_gene: TRBJ1-4; abundance: -; v_gene: TRBV28; CDR3aa: CASSRQGAGLTNEKLFF; CDR3nt: TGTGCCAGCAGTCGACAGGGGGCAGGATTAACTAATGAAAAACTGTTTTTT
d_gene: -; j_gene: TRBJ1-4; abundance: -; v_gene: TRBV4-1; CDR3aa: CASSQDRQGTNEKLFF; CDR3nt: TGCGCCAGCAGCCAAGATCGGCAGGGGACTAATGAAAAACTGTTTTTT
d_gene: -; j_gene: TRBJ2-1; abundance: once; v_gene: TRBV29-1; CDR3aa: CSVAGRTYNEQFF; CDR3nt: TGCAGCGTTGCGGGTCGCACATACAATGAGCAGTTCTTC
d_gene: TRBD1; j_gene: TRBJ2-7; abundance: -; v_gene: TRBV10-3; CDR3aa: CAARGQGADEQYF; CDR3nt: TGTGCCGCCAGGGGACAGGGGGCTGACGAGCAGTACTTC
d_gene: -; j_gene: TRBJ2-3; abundance: -; v_gene: TRBV20-1; CDR3aa: CSAADSTQYF; CDR3nt: TGCAGTGCTGCGGATAGTACGCAGTATTTT
d_gene: -; j_gene: TRBJ1-6; abundance: -; v_gene: TRBV4-1; CDR3aa: CASSPRLGDPLHF; CDR3nt: TGCGCCAGCAGCCCACGACTAGGGGATCCCCTCCACTTT
d_gene: TRBD1; j_gene: TRBJ1-5; abundance: -; v_gene: TRBV6-5; CDR3aa: CASSEGQGARQHF; CDR3nt: TGTGCCAGCAGTGAGGGACAGGGGGCTCGCCAGCATTTT
d_gene: TRBD1; j_gene: TRBJ1-2; abundance: -; v_gene: TRBV7-8; CDR3aa: CATISERGRGYGYTF; CDR3nt: TGTGCGACCATTAGTGAAAGGGGGCGCGGCTATGGCTACACCTTC
d_gene: TRBD1; j_gene: TRBJ2-5; abundance: once; v_gene: TRBV13; CDR3aa: CASSHDRAETQYF; CDR3nt: TGTGCCAGCAGTCATGACAGGGCGGAGACCCAGTACTTC
d_gene: TRBD2; j_gene: TRBJ2-5; abundance: -; v_gene: TRBV29-1; CDR3aa: CSVLGLAGGPPQYF; CDR3nt: TGCAGCGTACTTGGACTAGCGGGGGGTCCTCCCCAGTACTTC
d_gene: -; j_gene: TRBJ2-5; abundance: -; v_gene: TRBV7-9; CDR3aa: CASSLGNRVQETQYF; CDR3nt: TGTGCCAGCAGCCTCGGAAACAGGGTACAAGAGACCCAGTACTTC
d_gene: TRBD1; j_gene: TRBJ1-1; abundance: -; v_gene: TRBV27; CDR3aa: CASGRDRGAFF; CDR3nt: TGTGCCAGCGGACGGGACAGGGGCGCTTTCTTT
d_gene: TRBD2; j_gene: TRBJ2-7; abundance: -; v_gene: TRBV19; CDR3aa: CASSIATSGYYEQYF; CDR3nt: TGTGCCAGTAGTATTGCGACTAGCGGTTACTACGAGCAGTACTTC
d_gene: -; j_gene: TRBJ2-7; abundance: -; v_gene: TRBV6-5; CDR3aa: CASSLVGPGYEQYF; CDR3nt: TGTGCCAGCAGCCTCGTGGGCCCTGGCTACGAGCAGTACTTC
d_gene: TRBD1; j_gene: TRBJ2-7; abundance: once; v_gene: TRBV19; CDR3aa: CATGQGAYEQYF; CDR3nt: TGTGCCACTGGACAGGGGGCTTACGAGCAGTACTTC